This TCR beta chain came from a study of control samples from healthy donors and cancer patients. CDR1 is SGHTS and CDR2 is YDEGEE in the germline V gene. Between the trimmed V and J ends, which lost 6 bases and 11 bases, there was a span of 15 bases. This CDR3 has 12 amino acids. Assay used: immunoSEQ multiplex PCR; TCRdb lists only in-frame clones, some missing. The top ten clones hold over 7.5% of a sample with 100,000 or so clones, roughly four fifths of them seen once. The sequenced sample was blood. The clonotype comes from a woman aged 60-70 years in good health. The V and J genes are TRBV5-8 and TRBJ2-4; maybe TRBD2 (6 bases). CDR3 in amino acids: CASKDAGWVQYF. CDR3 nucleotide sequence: TGTGCCAGCAAGGATGCGGGGTGGGTTCAGTACTTC.